This TCR beta chain appears in the sequencing data of a study of T cell responses to AZD1222 COVID-19 vaccine. Study-wide results and caveats: No repertoire was sampled before or during the peak T cell response, only after it. Baseline testing showed seropositivity in only six or seven AZD1222 recipients. Clonal diversity may have been underestimated in mostly white British donors. Breadth and depth of Spike-specific TCRs rose after two AZD1222 doses.

Assay used: immunoSEQ multiplex PCR; TCRdb lists only in-frame clones, some missing. The data contain more than 100,000 clones, 90% to 95% of them singletons. This clone was observed once. Its antigen is not known. The clonotype comes from an adult who received the AZD1222 COVID-19 vaccine. The sequencing here drew on peripheral blood, taken 28 days after the second AZD1222 dose.

CDR3 sequence (DNA): TGTGCCAGCACCCCGGGGGGGCAGAACTACGAGCAGTACTTC. It is translated as CASTPGGQNYEQYF. This chain connects TRBV7-9 to TRBJ2-7, with 8 bases aligning to TRBD2. CDR3 size: 14 residues. Germline-derived CDR1 and CDR2 are SEHNR and FQNEAQ (reference sequence). V was clipped by 7 bases and J by 3 bases; unmatched bases: 8.